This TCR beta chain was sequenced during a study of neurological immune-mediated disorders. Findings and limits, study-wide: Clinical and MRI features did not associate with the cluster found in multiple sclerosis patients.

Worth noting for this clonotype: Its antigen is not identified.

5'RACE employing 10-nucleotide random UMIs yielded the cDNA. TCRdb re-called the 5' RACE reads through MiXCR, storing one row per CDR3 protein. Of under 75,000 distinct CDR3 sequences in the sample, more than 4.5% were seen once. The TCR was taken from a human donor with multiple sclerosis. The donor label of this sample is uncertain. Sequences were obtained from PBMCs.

Written as DNA, the CDR3 is TGTGCCAGCAGCCCGATAGCGGGGGGCCTTGAGCAGTTCTTC. Translating it yields CASSPIAGGLEQFF. The chain carries TRBV9 and TRBJ2-1; 10 positions agree with TRBD2. V dropped 4 bases and J dropped 9; count of bases not matched to a gene: 7. The length of the CDR3 is 14 residues. The germline CDR1 and CDR2 sequences are SGDLS and YYNGEE.